The 3 T cell receptor beta chains below all came from one sample that was sequenced in a study of beta chain features in type 1 diabetes. Points from the study as a whole: Shorter TCRB CDR3s, moderately but significantly so, were found in Type 1 diabetes patients in all four CD4+ subsets.

Antigens for these TCRs are unknown. Reverse transcribing all isolated RNA meant expressed TCRB transcripts were sequenced. The data were produced by immunoSEQ multiplex PCR, yet TCRdb's version contains in-frame clones alone and is incomplete. The repertoire holds tens of thousands of clones, with roughly 50% as singletons. Material for sequencing was stem cell memory CD4+ T cells from blood. Receptors originate from a man aged 30-40 years with type 1 diabetes.

This clone was recorded once. CDR3 protein: CASRTSGGTYQETQYF. As DNA, the CDR3 is TGTGCCAGCCGGACTAGCGGGGGGACCTACCAAGAGACCCAGTACTTC. The rearrangement joins TRBV19 to TRBJ2-5, with TRBD2 identical over 14 bases. Germline lookup yields CDR1 LNHDA and CDR2 SQIVND (reference sequence). V was pared by 9 bases and J by 0 bases, with 6 bases of the junction left unmatched. CDR3 length equals 16 residues.

This chain links TRBV19 with TRBJ1-4; D perhaps matches TRBD1 (5 bases). Trimming stripped 7 bases from V and 8 bases from J, with 14 bases between. CDR1 and CDR2 (germline): LNHDA, SQIVND (reference sequence). The CDR3 is 13 residues long. The CDR3 bases are TGTGCCAGTAAGGGGACTCTCCGAGAAAAACTGTTTTTT. Its translation: CASKGTLREKLFF.

V usage is TRBV5-6 and J usage is TRBJ1-2; TRBD1 is a possible D gene (6 bases). Trimming removed 4 bases from V and 1 base from J, with 14 bases in between. The CDR3 covers 15 residues. Germline V CDR1 and CDR2: SGHDT, YYEEEE. CDR3 nucleotides: TGTGCCAGCAGCCTGGGACACTTATTTAACTATGGCTACACCTTC. It translates to CASSLGHLFNYGYTF.